This T cell receptor (beta chain) originates from a study of post-analysis software for immune sequencing data. Study-wide results and caveats: Roughly five TRBV segments appeared more often in patients than in controls, and TRBV5-6, TRBV5-1 and TRBV20-1 were among these.

Carried by the TCR beta cDNA libraries were unique molecular identifiers. One entry per CDR3 protein results from TCRdb running MiXCR on the PCR reads. The table includes more than 450,000 distinct CDR3 sequences, around 31% detected once. A note on this clonotype: As yet, its antigen is unknown.

Trimming cost V 7 bases and J 0 bases, with 10 bases left between them. CDR3 size: 13 residues. The chain employs TRBV12-3 or TRBV12-4 and TRBJ2-7; D remains ambiguous. This clonotype was sampled from a girl younger than 18 with multiple sclerosis. Input material: blood. The CDR3: CASTSPASYEQYF. CDR3 sequence (DNA): TGTGCCAGCACCTCGCCAGCCTCCTACGAGCAGTACTTC.